This entry describes one TCR beta chain. Authors' data handling: Amplification with reference gene primers provided the estimates of nucleated cell counts. TCRdb keeps only in-frame clones here, not all; method: immunoSEQ multiplex PCR. V and J calls plus clone size are reproduced from that table; the DNA served to infer D and trimming. The sample has some 200,000 clones, about 92% seen once. V gave up 6 bases and J gave up 4 bases, with 10 bases separating them. This CDR3 is 13 amino acids long. CDR1 and CDR2 from the germline V gene are MNHEY and SMNVEV (reference sequence). These data originate in a study of blood T cell repertoires in COVID-19. For the study at large: Specimens from acute and convalescent COVID-19 originated in the United States, Italy and Spain. Sources were T cells, B-cell-depleted T cells, or PBMCs; the material itself was cDNA or gDNA.

This TCR came from a man younger than 45 with acute or convalescent COVID-19. The chain combines TRBV27 with TRBJ2-1; a weak D match, TRBD1 (6 bases). Sequenced: peripheral blood. The CDR3 region is CASSQGRYNEQFF. The CDR3 region has the DNA TGTGCCAGCAGCCAGGGGAGATACAATGAGCAGTTCTTC.